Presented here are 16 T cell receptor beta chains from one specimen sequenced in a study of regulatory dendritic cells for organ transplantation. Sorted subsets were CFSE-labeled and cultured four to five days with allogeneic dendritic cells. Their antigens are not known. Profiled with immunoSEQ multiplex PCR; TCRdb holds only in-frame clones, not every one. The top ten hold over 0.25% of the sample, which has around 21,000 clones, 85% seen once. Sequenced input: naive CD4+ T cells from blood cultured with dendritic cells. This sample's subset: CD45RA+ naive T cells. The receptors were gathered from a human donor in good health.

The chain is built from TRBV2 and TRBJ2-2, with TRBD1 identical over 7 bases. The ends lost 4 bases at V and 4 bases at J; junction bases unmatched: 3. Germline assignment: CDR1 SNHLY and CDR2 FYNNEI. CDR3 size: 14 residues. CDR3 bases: TGTGCCAGCAGTGCACAGGGGAGCACCGGGGAGCTGTTTTTT. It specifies CASSAQGSTGELFF.

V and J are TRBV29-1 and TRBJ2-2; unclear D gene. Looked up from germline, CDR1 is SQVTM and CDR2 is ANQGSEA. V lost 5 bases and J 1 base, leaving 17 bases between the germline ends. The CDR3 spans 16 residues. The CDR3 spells CSVLPYGRQNTGELFF. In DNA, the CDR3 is TGCAGCGTTCTGCCGTATGGACGGCAGAACACCGGGGAGCTGTTTTTT.

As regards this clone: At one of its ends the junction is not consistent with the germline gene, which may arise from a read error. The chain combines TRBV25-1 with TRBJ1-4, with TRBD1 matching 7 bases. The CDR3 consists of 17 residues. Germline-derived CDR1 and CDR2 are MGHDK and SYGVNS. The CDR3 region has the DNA TGTGCCAGCAGTGAGGGTAGGAACAGGGGATCAAATGAAGAACTGTTTTTT. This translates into CASSEGRNRGSNEELFF.

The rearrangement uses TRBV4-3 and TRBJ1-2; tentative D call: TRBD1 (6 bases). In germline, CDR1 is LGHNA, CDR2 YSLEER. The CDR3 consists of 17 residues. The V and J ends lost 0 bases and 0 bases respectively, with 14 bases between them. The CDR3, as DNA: TGCGCCAGCAGCCAAGAACAGGGAGGGGAAGCTAACTATGGCTACACCTTC. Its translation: CASSQEQGGEANYGYTF.

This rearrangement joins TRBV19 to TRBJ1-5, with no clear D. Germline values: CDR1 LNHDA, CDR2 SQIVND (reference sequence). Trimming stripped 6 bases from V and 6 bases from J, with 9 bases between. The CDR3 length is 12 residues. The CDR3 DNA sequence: TGTGCCAGTAGCACGCGGGCTCAGCCCCAGCATTTT. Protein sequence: CASSTRAQPQHF.

In DNA form, the CDR3 reads TGTGCCAGCAGCCCGGAACCGACTCTGCGCCGGAGCTCCTACGAGCAGTACTTC. This encodes CASSPEPTLRRSSYEQYF. V gene TRBV14 combines with J gene TRBJ2-7; no firm D call. Germline CDR1 and CDR2: SGHDN and FVKESK. The CDR3 is made up of 18 amino acids. Trimming pared 4 bases from V and 0 bases from J, leaving 22 bases between.

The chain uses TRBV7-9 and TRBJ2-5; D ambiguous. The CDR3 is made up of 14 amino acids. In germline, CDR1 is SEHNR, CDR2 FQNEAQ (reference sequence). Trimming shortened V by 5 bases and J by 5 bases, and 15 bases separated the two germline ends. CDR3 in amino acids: CASSPTRLRETQYF. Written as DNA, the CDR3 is TGTGCCAGCAGCCCAACTCGGTTACGGGAGACCCAGTACTTC.

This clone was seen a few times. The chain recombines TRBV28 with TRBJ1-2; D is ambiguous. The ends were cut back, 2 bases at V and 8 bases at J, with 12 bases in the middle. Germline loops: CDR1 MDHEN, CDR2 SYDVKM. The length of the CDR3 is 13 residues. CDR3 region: CASSLSQSRGYTF. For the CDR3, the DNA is TGTGCCAGCAGTTTAAGCCAGAGTCGGGGCTACACCTTC.

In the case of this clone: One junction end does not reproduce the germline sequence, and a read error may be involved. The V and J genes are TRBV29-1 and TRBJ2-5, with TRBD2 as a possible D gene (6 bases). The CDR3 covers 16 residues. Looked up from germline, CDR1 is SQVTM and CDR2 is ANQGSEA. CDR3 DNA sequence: TGCAGCGTTGGGGGGAGGTTTAGGGCCGCACAAGAGGCCCAGTACTTC. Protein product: CSVGGRFRAAQEAQYF. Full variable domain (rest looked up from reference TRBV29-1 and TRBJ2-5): SAVISQKPSRDICQRGTSLTIQCQVDSQVTMMFWYRQQPGQSLTLIATANQGSEATYESGFVIDKFPISRPNLTFSTLTVSNMSPEDSSIYLCSVGGRFRAAQEAQYFGPGTRLLVL.

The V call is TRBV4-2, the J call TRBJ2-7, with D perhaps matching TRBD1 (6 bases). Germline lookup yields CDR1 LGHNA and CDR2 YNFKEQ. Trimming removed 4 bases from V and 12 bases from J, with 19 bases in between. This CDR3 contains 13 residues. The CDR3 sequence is CASSPTHRESLYF. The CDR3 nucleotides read TGTGCCAGCAGCCCAACCCACAGGGAATCCTTGTACTTC.

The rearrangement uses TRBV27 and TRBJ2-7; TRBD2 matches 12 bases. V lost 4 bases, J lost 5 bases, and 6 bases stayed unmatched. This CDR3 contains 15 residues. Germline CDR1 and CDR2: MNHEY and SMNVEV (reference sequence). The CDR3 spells CASSSSGRVANEQYF. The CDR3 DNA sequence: TGTGCCAGCAGTTCTAGCGGGAGGGTTGCTAACGAGCAGTACTTC.

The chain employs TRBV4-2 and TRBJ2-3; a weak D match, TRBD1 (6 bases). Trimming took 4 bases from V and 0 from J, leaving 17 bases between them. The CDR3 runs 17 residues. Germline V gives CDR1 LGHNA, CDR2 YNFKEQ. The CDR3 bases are TGTGCCAGCAGCCTTAACCTACAGGGCCTCAGCACAGATACGCAGTATTTT. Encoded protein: CASSLNLQGLSTDTQYF.

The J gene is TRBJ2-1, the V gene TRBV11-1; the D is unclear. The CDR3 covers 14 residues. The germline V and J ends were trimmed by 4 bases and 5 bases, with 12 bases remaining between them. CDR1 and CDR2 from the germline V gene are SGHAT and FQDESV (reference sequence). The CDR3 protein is CASSSNLVDNEQFF. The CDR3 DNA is TGTGCCAGCAGCTCCAATTTGGTGGACAATGAGCAGTTCTTC.

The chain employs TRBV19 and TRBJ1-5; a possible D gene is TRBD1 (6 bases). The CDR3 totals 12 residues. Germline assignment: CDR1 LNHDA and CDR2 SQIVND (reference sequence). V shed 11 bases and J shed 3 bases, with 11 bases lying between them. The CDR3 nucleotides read TGTGCCTCACGGGGGGCCAATCAGCCCCAGCATTTT. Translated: CASRGANQPQHF.

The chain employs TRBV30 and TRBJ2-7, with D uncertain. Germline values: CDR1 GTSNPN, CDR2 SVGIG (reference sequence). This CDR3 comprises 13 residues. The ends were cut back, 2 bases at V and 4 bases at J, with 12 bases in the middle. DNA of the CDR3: TGTGCCTGGAGTAAGGGTCTGGGGTACGAGCAGTACTTC. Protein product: CAWSKGLGYEQYF.

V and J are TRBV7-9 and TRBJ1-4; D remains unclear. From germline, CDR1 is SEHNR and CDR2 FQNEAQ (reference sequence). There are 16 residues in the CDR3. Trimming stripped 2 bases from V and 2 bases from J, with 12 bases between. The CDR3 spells CASSLIVRTTNEKLFF. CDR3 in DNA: TGTGCCAGCAGCTTAATCGTCCGGACCACTAATGAAAAACTGTTTTTT. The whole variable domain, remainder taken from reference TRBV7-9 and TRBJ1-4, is DTGVSQNPRHKITKRGQNVTFRCDPISEHNRLYWYRQTLGQGPEFLTYFQNEAQLEKSRLLSDRFSAERPKGSFSTLEIQRTEQGDSAMYLCASSLIVRTTNEKLFFGSGTQLSVL.